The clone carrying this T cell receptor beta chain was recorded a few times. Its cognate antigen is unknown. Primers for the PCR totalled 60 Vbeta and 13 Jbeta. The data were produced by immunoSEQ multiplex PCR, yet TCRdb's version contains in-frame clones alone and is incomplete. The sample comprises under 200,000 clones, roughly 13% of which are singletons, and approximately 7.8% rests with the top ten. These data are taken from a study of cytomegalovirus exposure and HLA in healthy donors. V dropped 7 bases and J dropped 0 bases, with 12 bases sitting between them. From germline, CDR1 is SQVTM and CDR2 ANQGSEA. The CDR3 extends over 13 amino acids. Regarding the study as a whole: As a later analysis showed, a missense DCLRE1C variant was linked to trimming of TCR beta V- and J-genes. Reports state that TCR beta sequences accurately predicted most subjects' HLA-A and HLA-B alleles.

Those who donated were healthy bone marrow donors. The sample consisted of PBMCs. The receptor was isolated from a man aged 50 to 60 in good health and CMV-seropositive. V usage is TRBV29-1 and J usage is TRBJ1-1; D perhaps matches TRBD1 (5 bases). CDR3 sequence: CSAAGWMNTEAFF. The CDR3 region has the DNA TGCAGCGCCGCAGGGTGGATGAACACTGAAGCTTTCTTT. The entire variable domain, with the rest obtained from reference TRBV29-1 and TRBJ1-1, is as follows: SAVISQKPSRDICQRGTSLTIQCQVDSQVTMMFWYRQQPGQSLTLIATANQGSEATYESGFVIDKFPISRPNLTFSTLTVSNMSPEDSSIYLCSAAGWMNTEAFFGQGTRLTVV.